This T cell receptor (beta chain) is from a study of blood T cell repertoires in COVID-19 (dated by TCRdb to about 2020). Looking at the study overall: Collaborator samples came from the United States, Italy and Spain and covered acute and convalescent phases of COVID-19. The material from the prospective study consisted of cDNA or gDNA derived from T cells, B-cell-depleted T cells, or PBMCs. Subjects who had been exposed to COVID-19, were actively infected with it, or had recovered from it provided the deeply sampled blood TCRbeta repertoires that made up the dataset. The repertoires were released in a freely available public database intended as a resource for research on the immune response to SARS-CoV-2. The samples were drawn from the first 160 participants of the ongoing ImmuneRACE study and from 1,254 subjects provided by 6 global collaborators. Sample metadata almost always included a de-identified subject ID, COVID-19 status, age in years and sex. HLA class I and class II types, where available, came from metadata supplied by the sample provider rather than from assay-based typing. What the study reported, not specific to this receptor: The amount of clinical and demographic metadata varied by source and participant and was provided uncurated.

V lost 1 base and J lost 5 bases, and the count of bases not matched to a germline gene is 10. Sequences LGHNA (CDR1) and YNFKEQ (CDR2) are obtained from the germline V gene. The CDR3 covers 16 residues, taking in both the cysteine and the phenylalanine. Just CDR3 DNA is preserved here, 48 bases in frame from base 1. Each collaborating institution followed its own protocols to collect whole blood in K2EDTA tubes. Collaborator samples were shipped for TCRbeta analysis as frozen whole blood, isolated PBMCs, or DNA extracted from either sample type. TCRbeta CDR3 regions were amplified from genomic DNA by means of the immunoSEQ Assay, a bias-controlled multiplex PCR. The authors' analysis ran thus. The number of nucleated cells in each sample was estimated by amplification of reference gene primers within the assay. To quantify the absolute abundance of each unique TCRbeta CDR3 rearrangement, sequence reads were collapsed and filtered. For each sample, productive Simpson clonality was calculated as the square root of Simpson's diversity index over productive rearrangements. TCRdb took this table from immuneACCESS and kept in-frame rearrangements with V and J called. Such tables lack part of the clones; where checked against another copy, unresolved V genes explain under half of the gap, and the rest is unexplained. D and trimming come from the DNA, and the V and J calls and clone size come from that table. The sample includes 170,000 or so clones, with more than 70% observed a single time. The ten biggest clones cover 5.5% to 8% of the sample.

In regard to this clone: Its binding antigen is unknown. Per-base quality was not reported, and no clone a single base away is much larger than it.

This chain joins TRBV4-2 to TRBJ2-7, and TRBD1 matches 8 of the central bases. This receptor was obtained from a man in his fifties or sixties with active or convalescent COVID-19. Input material: peripheral blood. The nucleotide sequence is given as TGTGCCAGCAGCCAAGTTTTAGGGCAGGGGGCGAACGAGCAGTACTTC. Its protein product is CASSQVLGQGANEQYF.